This T cell receptor (beta chain) was captured in a study of OX40 agonist ivuxolimab in advanced cancers. As for the study more broadly: Ivuxolimab, which targeted the costimulatory receptor OX40 (CD134), was an agonistic, fully human IgG2 monoclonal antibody. Intravenous ivuxolimab was administered to patients every 2 weeks at six dose levels: 0.01, 0.1, 0.3, 1.5, 3 and 10 mg/kg. Of the approximately 50 patients in dose escalation, about 20 had hepatocellular carcinoma, approximately 15 had melanoma, 9 had renal cell carcinoma and 9 had head and neck cancer. In the dose-escalation cohort, more than 75% of patients were male, and the mean age was approximately 64 years, with a range of about 23 to 90. Prior anti-PD-1, anti-PD-L1 or anti-CTLA-4 therapy was permitted, and checkpoint inhibitors had been received by about 37% of dose-escalation patients. Partial responses occurred in three dose-escalation patients: two with cutaneous melanoma and one with hepatocellular carcinoma. The purpose of peripheral TCRbeta sequencing was to test whether ivuxolimab changed TCR sequence diversity and led to clonal T-cell expansion. The monotherapy dose-escalation portion (N ≈ 52 patients) of the phase I ivuxolimab trial is reported in the paper.

Overall study results and their limits: In the 0.1-3.0 mg/kg groups, partial responders were among the patients with the lowest normalized peripheral clonal expansion, particularly in CD8+ T cells. After ivuxolimab, expanded clones were on average more numerous among CD8+ T cells than among CD4+ T cells. Which antigens the clonally expanded peripheral T cells were specific for was not determined. At doses of 0.1 to 3.0 mg/kg, clonal expansion of both CD4+ and CD8+ T cells in blood was seen between baseline and week 6. Low levels of normalized T-cell clonal expansion were also seen in some nonresponding patients.

Genomic DNA was isolated from the sorted cells so that the TCRbeta CDR3 region could be sequenced. The immunoSEQ Assay was used to sequence the TCRbeta CDR3 regions. Entries here come from immuneACCESS through TCRdb and include only in-frame sequences with V and J called. Some clones fail to appear in such tables; in the studies checked, an unresolved V gene covers under half of the shortfall, and the cause of the remainder is unknown. This sample comprises 65,000 to 75,000 clones, 70% to 90% of them detected only once. The biggest ten clones account for over 2% of the sample. The trial excluded patients who had a history of autoimmune disease or were on systemic immunosuppression. Peripheral blood for TCR sequencing was collected from all dose cohorts at baseline, on cycle 4 day 1, and on cycle 7 day 1. The samples were drawn from a first-in-human, open-label, multicenter phase I dose-escalation trial of ivuxolimab. Adults with locally advanced or metastatic head and neck squamous cell, hepatocellular, melanoma or renal cell carcinoma were enrolled in the trial. Before TCR sequencing, CD4+ T cells and CD8+ T cells were sorted from peripheral blood as separate populations.

Trimming removed 8 bases from V and 2 bases from J, leaving 17 bases between the germline ends. The germline V gene supplies CDR1 MDHEN and CDR2 SYDVKM. Counted from cysteine to phenylalanine, this CDR3 has 15 amino acids. The retained sequence is limited to the CDR3, 45 bases, with the frame set at the first base. As to this clone: The clone's antigen remains unknown. No much larger clonotype is one base removed from it; base qualities were not supplied.

The chain was built from TRBV28 and TRBJ2-3; tentative D gene TRBD2, with 5 bases matching. The TCR originated in an adult with an advanced solid tumor such as melanoma, head and neck, liver or kidney cancer. The sequencing used CD4+ or CD8+ T cells sorted from blood, collected in a trial of the OX40 agonist ivuxolimab. The DNA sequence is TGTGCCAGCCCCCCCTATGAGCGGTCCACAGATACGCAGTATTTT. The translation is CASPPYERSTDTQYF.